This T cell receptor beta chain came from a study of tumour-infiltrating T cells in Burkitt lymphoma. The sample holds a few counts of this clone. Profiling relied on immunoSEQ multiplex PCR, and the TCRdb table lists in-frame clones only, not all of them. The repertoire holds around 45,000 clones, around 30% seen once, with 2.5% to 3.5% in the top ten. This CDR3 contains 15 residues. V dropped 6 bases and J dropped 4; count of bases not matched to a gene: 9. The V gene's germline CDR1 is MNHEY and CDR2 SMNVEV (reference sequence). The sequencing input was tumor tissue. The V and J genes are TRBV27 and TRBJ1-3, with 7 bases lining up with TRBD1. This TCR came from a human donor with Burkitt lymphoma. The CDR3 nucleotides read TGTGCCAGCAGCATCCCGACAGGGATAGGAAACACCATATATTTT. It is translated as CASSIPTGIGNTIYF.